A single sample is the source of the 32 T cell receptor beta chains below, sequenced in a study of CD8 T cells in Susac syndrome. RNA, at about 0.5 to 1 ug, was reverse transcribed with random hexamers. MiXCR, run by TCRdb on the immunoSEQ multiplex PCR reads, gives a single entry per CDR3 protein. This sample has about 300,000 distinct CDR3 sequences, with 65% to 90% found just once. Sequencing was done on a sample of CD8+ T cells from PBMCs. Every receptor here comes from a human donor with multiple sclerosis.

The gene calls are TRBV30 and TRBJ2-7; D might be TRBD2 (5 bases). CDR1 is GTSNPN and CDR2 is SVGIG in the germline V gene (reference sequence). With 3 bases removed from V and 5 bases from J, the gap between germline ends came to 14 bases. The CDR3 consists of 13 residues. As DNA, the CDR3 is TGTGCCTGGAGAGACGGGGAAAGCCACGAGCAGTACTTC. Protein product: CAWRDGESHEQYF. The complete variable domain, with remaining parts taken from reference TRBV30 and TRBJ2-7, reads SQTIHQWPATLVQPVGSPLSLECTVEGTSNPNLYWYRQAAGRGLQLLFYSVGIGQISSEVPQNLSASRPQDRQFILSSKKLLLSDSGFYLCAWRDGESHEQYFGPGTRLTVT.

The CDR3 spells CASSYWQGMNTEAFF. In nucleotides, the CDR3 is TGTGCCAGCAGTTACTGGCAGGGGATGAACACTGAAGCTTTCTTT. The rearrangement uses TRBV6-2 or TRBV6-3 and TRBJ1-1; tentative D call: TRBD1 (6 bases). Germline values: CDR1 MNHEY, CDR2 SVGEGT. The CDR3 length is 15 residues. The V gene lost 1 base and the J gene lost 0 bases, with 9 bases spanning the gap.

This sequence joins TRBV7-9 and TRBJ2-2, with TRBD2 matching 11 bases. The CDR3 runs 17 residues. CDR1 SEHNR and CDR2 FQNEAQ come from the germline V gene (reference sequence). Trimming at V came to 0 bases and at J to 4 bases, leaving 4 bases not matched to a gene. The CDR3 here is CASSLAVAGGPTGELFF. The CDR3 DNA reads TGTGCCAGCAGCTTAGCGGTAGCGGGAGGGCCCACCGGGGAGCTGTTTTTT.

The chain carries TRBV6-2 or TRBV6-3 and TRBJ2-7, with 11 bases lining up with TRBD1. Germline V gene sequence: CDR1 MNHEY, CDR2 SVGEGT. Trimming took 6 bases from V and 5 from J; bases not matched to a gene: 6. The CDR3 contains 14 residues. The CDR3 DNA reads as TGTGCCAGCAGAACCGGGACAGGGGGGCACGAGCAGTACTTC. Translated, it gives CASRTGTGGHEQYF.

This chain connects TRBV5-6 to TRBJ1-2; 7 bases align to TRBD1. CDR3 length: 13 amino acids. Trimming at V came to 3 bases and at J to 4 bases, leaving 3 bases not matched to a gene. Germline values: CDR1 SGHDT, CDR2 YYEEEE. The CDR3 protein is CASSSGQVYGYTF. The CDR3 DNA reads TGTGCCAGCAGCTCCGGACAGGTCTATGGCTACACCTTC.

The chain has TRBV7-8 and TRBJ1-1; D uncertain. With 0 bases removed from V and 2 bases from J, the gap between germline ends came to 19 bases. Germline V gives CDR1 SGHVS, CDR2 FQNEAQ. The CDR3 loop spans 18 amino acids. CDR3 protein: CASSLAKRHQVPNTEAFF. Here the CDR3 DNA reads TGTGCCAGCAGCTTAGCGAAGCGTCACCAGGTCCCAAACACTGAAGCTTTCTTT.

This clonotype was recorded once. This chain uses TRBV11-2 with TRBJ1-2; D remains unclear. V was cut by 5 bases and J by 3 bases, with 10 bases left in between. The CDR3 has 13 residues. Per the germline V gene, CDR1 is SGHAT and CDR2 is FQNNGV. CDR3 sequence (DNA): TGTGCCAGCAGCAGTACACCGGACTATGGCTACACCTTC. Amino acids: CASSSTPDYGYTF.

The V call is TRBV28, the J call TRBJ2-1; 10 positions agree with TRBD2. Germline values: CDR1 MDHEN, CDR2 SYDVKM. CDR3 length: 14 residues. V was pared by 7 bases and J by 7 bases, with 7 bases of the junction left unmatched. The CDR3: CASILAGVGNEQFF. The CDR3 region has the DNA TGTGCCAGCATTCTAGCGGGAGTGGGGAATGAGCAGTTCTTC.

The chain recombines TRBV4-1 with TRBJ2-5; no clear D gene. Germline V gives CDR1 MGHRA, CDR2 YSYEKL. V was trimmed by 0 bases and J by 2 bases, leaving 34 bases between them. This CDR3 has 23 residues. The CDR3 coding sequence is TGCGCCAGCAGCCAAGAATCCTCCGTTCAACGCGTGGTGAGTCGTTTCGGTCAAGAGACCCAGTACTTC. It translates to CASSQESSVQRVVSRFGQETQYF.

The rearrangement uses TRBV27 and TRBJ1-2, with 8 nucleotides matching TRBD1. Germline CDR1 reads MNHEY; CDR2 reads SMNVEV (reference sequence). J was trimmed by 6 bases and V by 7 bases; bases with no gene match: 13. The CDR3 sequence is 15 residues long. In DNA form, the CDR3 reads TGTGCCAGCACCAACTCTTGGACAGGGAGGGATGGCTACACCTTC. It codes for CASTNSWTGRDGYTF.

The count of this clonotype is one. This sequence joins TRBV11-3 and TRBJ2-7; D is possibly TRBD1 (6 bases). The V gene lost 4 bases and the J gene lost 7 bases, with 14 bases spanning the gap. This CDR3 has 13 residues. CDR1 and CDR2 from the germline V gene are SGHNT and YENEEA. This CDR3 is CASSSPAGEEQYF. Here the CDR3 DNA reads TGTGCCAGCAGCTCACCCGCAGGGGAAGAGCAGTACTTC.

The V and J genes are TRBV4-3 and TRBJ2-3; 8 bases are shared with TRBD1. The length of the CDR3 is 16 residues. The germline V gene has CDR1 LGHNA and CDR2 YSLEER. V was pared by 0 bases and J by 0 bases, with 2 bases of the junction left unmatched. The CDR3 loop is CASSQDRDRSTDTQYF. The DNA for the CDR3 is TGCGCCAGCAGCCAAGATCGGGACAGGAGCACAGATACGCAGTATTTT.

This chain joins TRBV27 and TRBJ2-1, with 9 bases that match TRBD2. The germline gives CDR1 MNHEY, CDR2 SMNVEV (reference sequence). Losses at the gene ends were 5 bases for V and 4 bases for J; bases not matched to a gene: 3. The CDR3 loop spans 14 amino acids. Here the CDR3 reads CASSTSGPYNEQFF. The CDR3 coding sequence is TGTGCCAGCAGTACTAGCGGGCCATACAATGAGCAGTTCTTC.

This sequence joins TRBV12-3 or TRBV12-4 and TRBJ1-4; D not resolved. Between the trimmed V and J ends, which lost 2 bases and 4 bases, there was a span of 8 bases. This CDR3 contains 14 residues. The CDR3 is CASSLRAFNEKLFF. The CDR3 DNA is TGTGCCAGCAGTTTAAGAGCTTTTAATGAAAAACTGTTTTTT.

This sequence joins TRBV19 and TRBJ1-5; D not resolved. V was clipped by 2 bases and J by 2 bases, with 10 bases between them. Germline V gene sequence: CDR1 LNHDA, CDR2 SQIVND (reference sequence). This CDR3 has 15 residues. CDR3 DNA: TGTGCCAGTAGTATAAGTGGGTTCGGCAATCAGCCCCAGCATTTT. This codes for CASSISGFGNQPQHF.

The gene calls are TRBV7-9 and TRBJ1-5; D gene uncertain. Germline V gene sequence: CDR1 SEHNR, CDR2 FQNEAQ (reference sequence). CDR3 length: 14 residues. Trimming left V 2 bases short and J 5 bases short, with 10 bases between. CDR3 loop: CASSLPGEHQPQHF. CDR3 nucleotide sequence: TGTGCCAGCAGCTTACCGGGAGAGCATCAGCCCCAGCATTTT.

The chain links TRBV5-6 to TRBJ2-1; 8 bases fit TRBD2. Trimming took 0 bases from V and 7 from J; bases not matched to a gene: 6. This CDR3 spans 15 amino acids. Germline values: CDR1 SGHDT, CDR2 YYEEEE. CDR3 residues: CASSLVAGGGNEQFF. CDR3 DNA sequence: TGTGCCAGCAGCTTGGTGGCGGGAGGCGGGAATGAGCAGTTCTTC.

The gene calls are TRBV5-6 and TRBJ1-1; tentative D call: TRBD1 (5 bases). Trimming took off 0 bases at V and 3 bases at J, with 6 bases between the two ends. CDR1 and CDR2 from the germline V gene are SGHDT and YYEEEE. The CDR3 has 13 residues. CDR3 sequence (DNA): TGTGCCAGCAGCTTGGTGGGGGACACTGAAGCTTTCTTT. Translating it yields CASSLVGDTEAFF. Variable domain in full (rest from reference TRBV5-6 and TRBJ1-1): DAGVTQSPTHLIKTRGQQVTLRCSPKSGHDTVSWYQQALGQGPQFIFQYYEEEERQRGNFPDRFSGHQFPNYSSELNVNALLLGDSALYLCASSLVGDTEAFFGQGTRLTVV.

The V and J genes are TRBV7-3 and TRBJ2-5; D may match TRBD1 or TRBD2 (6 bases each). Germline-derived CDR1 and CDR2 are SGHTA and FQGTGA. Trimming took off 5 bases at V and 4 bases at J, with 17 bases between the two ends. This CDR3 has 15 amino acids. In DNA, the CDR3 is TGTGCCAGCAGCCCAGGGGTGGGAGGAATAGAGACCCAGTACTTC. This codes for CASSPGVGGIETQYF.

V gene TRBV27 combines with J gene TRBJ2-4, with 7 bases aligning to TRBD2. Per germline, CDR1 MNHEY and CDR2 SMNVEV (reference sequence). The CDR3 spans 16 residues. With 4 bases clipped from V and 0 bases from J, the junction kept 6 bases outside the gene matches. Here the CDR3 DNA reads TGTGCCAGCAGTTCCCGACTAGCCTTAGCCAAAAACATTCAGTACTTC. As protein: CASSSRLALAKNIQYF.

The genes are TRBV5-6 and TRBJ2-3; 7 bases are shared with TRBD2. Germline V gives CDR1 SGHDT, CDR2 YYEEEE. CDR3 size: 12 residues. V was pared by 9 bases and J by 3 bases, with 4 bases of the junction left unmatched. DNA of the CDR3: TGTGCCACGGGGCGGGAGACAGATACGCAGTATTTT. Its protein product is CATGRETDTQYF.

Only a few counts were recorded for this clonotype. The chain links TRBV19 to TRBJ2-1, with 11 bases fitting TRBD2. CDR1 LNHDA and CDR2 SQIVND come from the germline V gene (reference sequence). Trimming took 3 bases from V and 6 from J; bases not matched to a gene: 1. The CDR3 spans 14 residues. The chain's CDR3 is CASSILAGGNEQFF. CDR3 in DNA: TGTGCCAGTAGTATCCTAGCGGGAGGCAATGAGCAGTTCTTC.

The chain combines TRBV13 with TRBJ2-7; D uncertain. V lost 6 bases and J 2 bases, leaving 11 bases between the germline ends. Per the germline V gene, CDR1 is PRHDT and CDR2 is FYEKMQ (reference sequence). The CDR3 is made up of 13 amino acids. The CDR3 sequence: CASSGLPAYEQYF. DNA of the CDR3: TGTGCCAGCAGTGGGCTGCCGGCCTACGAGCAGTACTTC.

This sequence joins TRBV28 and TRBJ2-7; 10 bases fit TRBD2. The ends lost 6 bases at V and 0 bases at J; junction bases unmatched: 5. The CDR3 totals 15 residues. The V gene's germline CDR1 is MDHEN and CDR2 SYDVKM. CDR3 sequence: CASSPGLAFSYEQYF. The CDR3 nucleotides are TGTGCCAGCAGCCCGGGACTAGCGTTCTCCTACGAGCAGTACTTC. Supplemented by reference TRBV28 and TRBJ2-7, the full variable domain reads DVKVTQSSRYLVKRTGEKVFLECVQDMDHENMFWYRQDPGLGLRLIYFSYDVKMKEKGDIPEGYSVSREKKERFSLILESASTNQTSMYLCASSPGLAFSYEQYFGPGTRLTVT.

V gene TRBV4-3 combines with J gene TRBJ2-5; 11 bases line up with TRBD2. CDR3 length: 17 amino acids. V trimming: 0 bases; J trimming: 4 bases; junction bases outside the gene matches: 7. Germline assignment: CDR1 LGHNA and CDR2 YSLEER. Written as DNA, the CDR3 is TGCGCCAGCAGCCAAGATCGTAGCGGGAGGGCCTCAGAGACCCAGTACTTC. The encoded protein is CASSQDRSGRASETQYF.

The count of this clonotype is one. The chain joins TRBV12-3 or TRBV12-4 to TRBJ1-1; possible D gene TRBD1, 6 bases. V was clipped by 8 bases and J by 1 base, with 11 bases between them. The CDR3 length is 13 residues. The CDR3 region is CASGDTKNTEAFF. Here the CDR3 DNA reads TGTGCCAGCGGGGACACAAAGAACACTGAAGCTTTCTTT.

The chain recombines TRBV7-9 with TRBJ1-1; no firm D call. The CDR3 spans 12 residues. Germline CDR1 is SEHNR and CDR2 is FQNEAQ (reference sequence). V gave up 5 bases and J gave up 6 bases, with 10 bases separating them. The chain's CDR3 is CASSPSGAEAFF. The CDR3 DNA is TGTGCCAGCAGCCCCAGCGGCGCTGAAGCTTTCTTT.

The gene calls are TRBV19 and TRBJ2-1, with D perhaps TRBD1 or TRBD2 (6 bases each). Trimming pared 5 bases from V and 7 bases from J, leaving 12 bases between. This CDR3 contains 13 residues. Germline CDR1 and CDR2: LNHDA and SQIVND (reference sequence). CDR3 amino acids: CASSGGGVNEQFF. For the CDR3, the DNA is TGTGCCAGTAGTGGAGGGGGAGTTAATGAGCAGTTCTTC.

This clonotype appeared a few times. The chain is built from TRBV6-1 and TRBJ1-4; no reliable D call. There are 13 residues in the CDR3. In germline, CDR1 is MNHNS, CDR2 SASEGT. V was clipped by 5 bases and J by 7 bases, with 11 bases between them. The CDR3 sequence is CASSLTTSEKLFF. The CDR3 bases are TGTGCCAGCAGTTTGACGACCTCTGAAAAACTGTTTTTT.

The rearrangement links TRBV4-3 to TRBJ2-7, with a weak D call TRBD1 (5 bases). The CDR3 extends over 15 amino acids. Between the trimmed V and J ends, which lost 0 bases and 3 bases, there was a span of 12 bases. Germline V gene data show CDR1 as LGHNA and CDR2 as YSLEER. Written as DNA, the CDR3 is TGCGCCAGCAGCCAAGACCTGGGGCAGTACTACGAGCAGTACTTC. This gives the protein CASSQDLGQYYEQYF.

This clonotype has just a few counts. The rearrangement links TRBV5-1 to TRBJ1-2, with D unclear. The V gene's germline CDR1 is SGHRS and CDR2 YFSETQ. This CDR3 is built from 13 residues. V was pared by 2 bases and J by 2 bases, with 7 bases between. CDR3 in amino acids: CASSFGLNYGYTF. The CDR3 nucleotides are TGCGCCAGCAGCTTCGGGTTAAACTATGGCTACACCTTC.

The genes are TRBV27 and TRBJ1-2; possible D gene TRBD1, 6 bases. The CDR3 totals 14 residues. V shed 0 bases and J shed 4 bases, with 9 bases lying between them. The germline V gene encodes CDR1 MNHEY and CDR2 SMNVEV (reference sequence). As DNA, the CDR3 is TGTGCCAGCAGTTTATCTCCAGGGGTCTATGGCTACACCTTC. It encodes CASSLSPGVYGYTF.